This T cell receptor (beta chain) was sequenced in a study of post-analysis software for immune sequencing data. Germline loops: CDR1 SEHNR, CDR2 FQNEAQ (reference sequence). The CDR3 is made up of 16 amino acids. Findings and limits, study-wide: About five TRBV segments occurring more often in patients than controls included TRBV5-6, TRBV5-1 and TRBV20-1.

Incorporated into the TCR beta cDNA libraries were unique molecular identifiers, which served to reduce PCR and sequencing biases. MiXCR, applied by TCRdb to the PCR reads, yields one record per CDR3 protein. In the table there are roughly 600,000 distinct CDR3 sequences, 40% to 50% of which are singletons. Comments on this clonotype: Antigen: not known.

The sample comprised blood. The rearrangement joins TRBV7-9 to TRBJ2-5; 12 nucleotides line up with TRBD1. The tail of the sequence fits TRBJ2-7 better, so the J call may be wrong. This TCR came from a girl aged 10 to 17 with multiple sclerosis. CDR3 region: CASSLKGTGGRGEQYF. The CDR3 bases are TGTGCCAGCAGCTTAAAAGGGACAGGGGGCAGGGGCGAGCAGTACTTC.